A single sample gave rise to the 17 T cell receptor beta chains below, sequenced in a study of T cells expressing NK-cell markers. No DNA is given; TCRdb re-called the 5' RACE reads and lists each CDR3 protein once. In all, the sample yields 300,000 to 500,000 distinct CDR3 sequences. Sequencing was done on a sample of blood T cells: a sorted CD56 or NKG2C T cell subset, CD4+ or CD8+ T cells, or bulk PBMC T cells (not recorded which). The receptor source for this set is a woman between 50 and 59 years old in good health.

CDR3 amino acids: CASSLRQGRRETQYF. This sequence joins TRBV5-1 and TRBJ2-5; TCRdb's D call, TRBD1, is unchecked because there is no DNA. The CDR3 sequence is 15 residues long. Germline lookup yields CDR1 SGHRS and CDR2 YFSETQ.

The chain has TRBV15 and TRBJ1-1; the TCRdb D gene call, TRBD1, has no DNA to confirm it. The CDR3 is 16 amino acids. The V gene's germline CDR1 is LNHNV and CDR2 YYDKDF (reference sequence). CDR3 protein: CATSRGWTGLNTEAFF.

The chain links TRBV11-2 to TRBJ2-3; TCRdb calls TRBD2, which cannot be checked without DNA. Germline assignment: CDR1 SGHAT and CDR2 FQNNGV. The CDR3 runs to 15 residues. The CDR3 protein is CASSFRLANTDTQYF.

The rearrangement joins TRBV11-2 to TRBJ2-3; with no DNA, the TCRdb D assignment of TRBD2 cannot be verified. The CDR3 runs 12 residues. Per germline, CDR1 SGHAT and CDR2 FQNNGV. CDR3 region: CASSLKGPTQYF.

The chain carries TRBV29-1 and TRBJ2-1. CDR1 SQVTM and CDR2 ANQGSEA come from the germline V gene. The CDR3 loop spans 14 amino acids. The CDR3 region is CSVEARTAYNEQFF.

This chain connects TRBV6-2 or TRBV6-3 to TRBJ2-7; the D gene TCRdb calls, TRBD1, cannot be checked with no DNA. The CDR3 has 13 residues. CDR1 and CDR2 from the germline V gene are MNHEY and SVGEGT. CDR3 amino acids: CASRITGSYEQYF.

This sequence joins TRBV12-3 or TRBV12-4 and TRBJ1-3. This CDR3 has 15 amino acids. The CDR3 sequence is CASSLSVDSGNTIYF.

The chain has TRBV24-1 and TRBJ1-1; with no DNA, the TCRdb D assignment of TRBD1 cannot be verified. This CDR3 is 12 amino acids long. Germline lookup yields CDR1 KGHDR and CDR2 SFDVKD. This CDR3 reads CATQGKGVEAFF.

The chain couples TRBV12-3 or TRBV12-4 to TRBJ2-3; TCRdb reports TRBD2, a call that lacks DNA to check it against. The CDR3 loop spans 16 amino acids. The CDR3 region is CASSVGGNARADTQYF.

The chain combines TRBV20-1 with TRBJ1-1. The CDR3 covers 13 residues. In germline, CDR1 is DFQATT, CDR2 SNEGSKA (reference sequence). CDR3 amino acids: CSAAGTLNTEAFF.

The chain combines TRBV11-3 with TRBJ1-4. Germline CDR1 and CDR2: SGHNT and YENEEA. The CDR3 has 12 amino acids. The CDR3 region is CASSLDDEKLFF.

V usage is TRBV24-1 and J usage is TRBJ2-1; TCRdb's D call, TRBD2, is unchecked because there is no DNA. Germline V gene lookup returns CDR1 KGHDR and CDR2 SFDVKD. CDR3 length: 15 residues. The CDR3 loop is CATSPRLAGNNEQFF.

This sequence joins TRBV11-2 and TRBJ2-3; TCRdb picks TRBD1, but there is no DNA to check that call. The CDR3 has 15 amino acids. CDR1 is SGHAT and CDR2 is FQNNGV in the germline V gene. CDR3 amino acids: CASSWGQGPTDTQYF.

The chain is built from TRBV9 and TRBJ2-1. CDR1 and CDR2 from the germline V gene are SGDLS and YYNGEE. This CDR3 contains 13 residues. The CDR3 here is CASRRLGKNEQFF. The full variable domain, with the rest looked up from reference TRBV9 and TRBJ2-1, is DSGVTQTPKHLITATGQRVTLRCSPRSGDLSVYWYQQSLDQGLQFLIQYYNGEERAKGNILERFSAQQFPDLHSELNLSSLELGDSALYFCASRRLGKNEQFFGPGTRLTVL.

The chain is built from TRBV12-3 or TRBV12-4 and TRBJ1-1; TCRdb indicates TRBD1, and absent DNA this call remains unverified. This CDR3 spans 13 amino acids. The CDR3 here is CASSFTGNTEAFF.

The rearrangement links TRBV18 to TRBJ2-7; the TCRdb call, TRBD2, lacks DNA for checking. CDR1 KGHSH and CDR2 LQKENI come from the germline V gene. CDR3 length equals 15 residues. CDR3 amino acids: CASSPVEGGYYEQYF.

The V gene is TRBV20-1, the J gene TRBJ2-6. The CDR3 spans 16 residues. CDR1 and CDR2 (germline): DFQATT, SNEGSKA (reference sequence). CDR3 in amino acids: CSARGWGESGANVLTF.